The rows below give T cell receptor beta chains drawn from one sample of a study of blood T cell repertoires in COVID-19. TCRdb's copy holds only in-frame clones and misses some; the assay was immunoSEQ multiplex PCR. The sample carries about 69,000 clones, 85% to 90% recorded once. The specimen was peripheral blood. All receptors derive from a man older than 75 with acute or convalescent COVID-19. CDR3s include the opening cysteine and the closing phenylalanine or tryptophan. The D gene is left open where the match is weak. Clone size, where shown, is once, few, many, or a class for clones that have expanded.

J gene | D gene | V gene | clone size | CDR3 DNA | CDR3 protein
TRBJ1-4 | TRBD1 | TRBV4-3 | NA | TGCGCCAGCAGCCAAAGACAGGGTGGGGGGGAAAAACTGTTTTTT | CASSQRQGGGEKLFF
TRBJ1-2 | NA | TRBV5-1 | NA | TGCGCCAGCAGCTTGTTAAACAGCTTCTATGGCTACACCTTC | CASSLLNSFYGYTF
TRBJ2-1 | NA | TRBV21-1 | NA | TGTGCCAGCAGCGAAAAAATGGAACCAGGCTCCCGACTATTTCACCACAATGAGCAGTTCTTC | CASSEKMEPGSRLFHHNEQFF
TRBJ1-1 | TRBD1 | TRBV18 | NA | TGTGCCAGCTCACTCACTACAGGGGGAACCCTGAACACTGAAGCTTTCTTT | CASSLTTGGTLNTEAFF
TRBJ2-7 | NA | TRBV7-9 | once | TGTGCCAGCAGCCCTCCAGAGGGTCCGTACTACGAGCAGTACTTC | CASSPPEGPYYEQYF
TRBJ2-6 | NA | TRBV11-2 | NA | TGTGCCAGCAGCTTTCGAGGCAGGGGCCTCTCTGGGGCCAACGTCCTGACTTTC | CASSFRGRGLSGANVLTF
TRBJ1-5 | NA | TRBV4-3 | NA | TGCGCCAGCAGCCAAGAATCGGGGGGCAGCAATCAGCCCCAGCATTTT | CASSQESGGSNQPQHF
TRBJ2-7 | NA | TRBV7-2 | NA | TGTGCCAGCAGCTCCGTAGTCTCCTACGAGCAGTACTTC | CASSSVVSYEQYF
TRBJ1-1 | NA | TRBV5-5 | NA | TGTGCCAGCAGCCTCGGGTTGAACACTGAAGCTTTCTTT | CASSLGLNTEAFF
TRBJ2-7 | TRBD2 | TRBV4-2 | NA | TGTGCCAGCAGCCAAGATCCCAGCGGGGCCTACGAGCAGTACTTC | CASSQDPSGAYEQYF
TRBJ2-3 | NA | TRBV24-1 | NA | TGTGCCACCAGCGATTACAGGGGAGCGGGGGCTGGAGGGCAGTATTTT | CATSDYRGAGAGGQYF
TRBJ2-1 | TRBD2 | TRBV11-2 | few | TGTGCCAGCAGCTTAGAAGCGGGGTTCAACAATGAGCAGTTCTTC | CASSLEAGFNNEQFF
TRBJ2-1 | TRBD2 | TRBV6-2/TRBV6-3 | NA | TGTGCCAGCAGCGCCGGGACTAAACTGTTCTTC | CASSAGTKLFF
TRBJ1-1 | TRBD1 | TRBV29-1 | NA | TGCAGCGTTGAATTGGACAGGATTGAAGCTTTCTTT | CSVELDRIEAFF
TRBJ2-1 | TRBD2 | TRBV20-1 | once | TGCAGTGCTAGTGATTTAGGGAGCGGGAGGGTTGGTGAGCAGTTCTTC | CSASDLGSGRVGEQFF
TRBJ2-7 | TRBD2 | TRBV29-1 | NA | TGCAGCGTGGGGATAGCGGGTTACGAGCAGTACTTC | CSVGIAGYEQYF
TRBJ1-2 | NA | TRBV12-3/TRBV12-4 | NA | TGTGCCAGCAGGCTGTATAGGACACCAGCCACCTTC | CASRLYRTPATF
TRBJ2-7 | NA | TRBV15 | NA | TGTGCCACCAGCAGAGATCTCTACGAGCAGTACTTC | CATSRDLYEQYF
TRBJ1-2 | NA | TRBV6-5 | NA | TGTGCCAGCAGTTACTCGACAGGAACTAACTATGGCTACACCTTC | CASSYSTGTNYGYTF
TRBJ2-7 | NA | TRBV11-3 | NA | TGTGCCAGCAGCCTTCTGGGACTTCACTTTTCCTTC | CASSLLGLHFSF
TRBJ1-1 | TRBD1 | TRBV5-1 | NA | TGCGCCAGCAGCTGGGCAGGGACAGGTAACACTGAAGCTTTCTTT | CASSWAGTGNTEAFF
TRBJ2-1 | TRBD2 | TRBV11-3 | NA | TGTGCCAGCAGCGTCGCCGGGACTAGCGGGACGAACAATGAGCAGTTCTTC | CASSVAGTSGTNNEQFF
TRBJ2-5 | TRBD1 | TRBV11-2 | NA | TGTGCCAGCACTCCAGGGGGTAGGGTAGAGACCCAGTACTTC | CASTPGGRVETQYF
TRBJ2-5 | NA | TRBV7-2 | once | TGTGCCAGCAGCCCCCGACATGGAAGAGACCCATACTTC | CASSPRHGRDPYF
TRBJ1-2 | NA | TRBV3-1/TRBV3-2 | NA | TGTGCCAGCAGCCGAGGAATAGAGCTGAATGGCTACACCTTC | CASSRGIELNGYTF
TRBJ1-1 | NA | TRBV19 | NA | TGTGCCAGTAGTATCGGACGGGGTTACACTGAAGCTTTCTTT | CASSIGRGYTEAFF
TRBJ1-5 | TRBD1 | TRBV15 | NA | TGTGCCACCAGCTCTAGACAGGGACAAAATCAGCCCCAGCATTTT | CATSSRQGQNQPQHF
TRBJ2-1 | TRBD1 | TRBV3-1/TRBV3-2 | NA | TGTGCCAGCAGCCGGGACAGGGGCCCCTACAATGAGCAGTTCTTC | CASSRDRGPYNEQFF
TRBJ2-1 | TRBD1 | TRBV11-3 | NA | TGTGCCAGCAGCTTAGGGACAGGGAGAGGTCAATATGAGCAGTTCTTC | CASSLGTGRGQYEQFF
TRBJ1-1 | TRBD1 | TRBV19 | few | TGTGCCACAACGTACGGGACAGGGGAGGAAGCTTTCTTT | CATTYGTGEEAFF
TRBJ1-6 | NA | TRBV7-9 | NA | TGTGCCAGCAGCCGCGATAATTCACCCCTCCACTTT | CASSRDNSPLHF
TRBJ2-3 | NA | TRBV19 | NA | TGTGCCAGTACCCTGGACCAGGGCGATACGCAGTATTTT | CASTLDQGDTQYF
TRBJ2-3 | NA | TRBV18 | NA | TGTGCCAGCTCACCACCGTATCCCACAGATACGCAGTATTTT | CASSPPYPTDTQYF
TRBJ2-2 | NA | TRBV6-5 | few | TGTGCCAGCAGTTACGCGGGGAGTGGCACCGGGGAGCTGTTTTTT | CASSYAGSGTGELFF
TRBJ1-3 | TRBD1 | TRBV15 | NA | TGTGCCACCAGCAGCAGGGGGCTCTCTGGAAACACCATATATTTT | CATSSRGLSGNTIYF
TRBJ2-2 | TRBD1 | TRBV19 | once | TGTGCCAGTAGTAGGGCAGGGGGTCCCGGGGAGCTGTTTTTT | CASSRAGGPGELFF
TRBJ2-3 | NA | TRBV6-2/TRBV6-3 | NA | TGTGCCAGCAGGCCTAGCGGCACAGATACGCAGTATTTT | CASRPSGTDTQYF
TRBJ2-1 | TRBD2 | TRBV11-3 | NA | TGTGCCAGCAGCTCCAAACGCACGACTAGCGGAAATGAGCAGTTCTTC | CASSSKRTTSGNEQFF
TRBJ2-1 | TRBD2 | TRBV11-3 | NA | TGTGCCAGCAGCCCGGGACTAGCGGGCCGGCGGATTACCTACAATGAGCAGTTCTTC | CASSPGLAGRRITYNEQFF
TRBJ2-2 | NA | TRBV6-1 | NA | TGTGCCAGCAGTGATAGGGGAAACACCGGGGAGCTGTTTTTT | CASSDRGNTGELFF
TRBJ2-1 | TRBD1 | TRBV27 | NA | TGTGCCAGCAGTCTTTCCGGGACAGGGCGGTCCAATGAGCAGTTCTTC | CASSLSGTGRSNEQFF
TRBJ2-1 | TRBD1 | TRBV19 | few | TGTGCCAGTAGTAACCGGGACAGATGGGATAGGTATGAGCAGTTCTTC | CASSNRDRWDRYEQFF
TRBJ2-7 | TRBD2 | TRBV28 | NA | TGTGCCAGCAGTTCAACTAGCGGGCGAGGCGAGCAGTACTTC | CASSSTSGRGEQYF
TRBJ1-2 | NA | TRBV7-8 | few | TGTGCCAGCTCAGGCAGCCTTTTCTATGGCTACACCTTC | CASSGSLFYGYTF
TRBJ1-5 | NA | TRBV7-2 | NA | TGTGCCAGCAGCTTAAATCTACAGCCCCAGCATTTT | CASSLNLQPQHF
TRBJ2-3 | NA | TRBV14 | NA | TGTGCCAGCAGCCAAGATCTCGGGGTCTGGACAGATACGCAGTATTTT | CASSQDLGVWTDTQYF
TRBJ2-2 | NA | TRBV5-1 | NA | TGCGCCAGCAGCTTGGGACACTACACCGGGGAGCTGTTTTTT | CASSLGHYTGELFF
TRBJ1-5 | NA | TRBV4-2 | NA | TGTGCCAGCAGCCGTTCGGGTAGCAATCAGCCCCAGCATTTT | CASSRSGSNQPQHF
TRBJ2-7 | NA | TRBV6-2/TRBV6-3 | NA | TGTGCCAGCAGTTACTCACAGGGCCCCTACGAGCAGTACTTC | CASSYSQGPYEQYF
TRBJ1-2 | TRBD1 | TRBV7-2 | NA | TGTGCCAGCAGCTACCAGGGACAGGGGAATGGCTACACCTTC | CASSYQGQGNGYTF
TRBJ2-2 | NA | TRBV10-3 | NA | TGTGCCATCAGGAATTATCAGGACTCCGGGGAGCTGTTTTTT | CAIRNYQDSGELFF
TRBJ1-1 | NA | TRBV27 | once | TGTGCCAGCAGCAGACCGGGTTTCTCGAACACTGAAGCTTTCTTT | CASSRPGFSNTEAFF